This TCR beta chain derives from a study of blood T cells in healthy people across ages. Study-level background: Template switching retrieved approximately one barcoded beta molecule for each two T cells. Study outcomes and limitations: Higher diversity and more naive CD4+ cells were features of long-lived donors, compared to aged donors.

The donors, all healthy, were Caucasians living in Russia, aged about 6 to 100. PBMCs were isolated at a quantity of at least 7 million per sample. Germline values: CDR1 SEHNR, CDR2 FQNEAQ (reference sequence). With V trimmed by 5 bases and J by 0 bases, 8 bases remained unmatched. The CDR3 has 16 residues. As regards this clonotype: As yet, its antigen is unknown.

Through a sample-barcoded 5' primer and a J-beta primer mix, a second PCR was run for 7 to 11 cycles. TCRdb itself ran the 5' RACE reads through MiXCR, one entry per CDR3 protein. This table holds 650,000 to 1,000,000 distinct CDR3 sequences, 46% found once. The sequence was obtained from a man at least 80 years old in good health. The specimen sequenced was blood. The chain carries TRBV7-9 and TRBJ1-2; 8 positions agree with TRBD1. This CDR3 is CASSPRDRRPNYGYTF. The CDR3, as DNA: TGTGCCAGCAGCCCCCGGGACAGGAGACCTAACTATGGCTACACCTTC.